This TCR beta chain was captured in a study of cytomegalovirus exposure and HLA in healthy donors. Study results and limitations: According to a later analysis, TCR clusters from the first cohort tended to co-occur in the roughly 120 validation repertoires.

Remarks on this clone: The antigen remains unidentified.

The data were produced by immunoSEQ multiplex PCR, yet TCRdb's version contains in-frame clones alone and is incomplete. Of fewer than 250,000 clones listed, over 70% are singletons. CDR1 SEHNR and CDR2 FQNEAQ come from the germline V gene (reference sequence). V lost 5 bases, J lost 5 bases, and 7 bases lay in between. This CDR3 spans 11 amino acids. The chain combines TRBV7-9 with TRBJ2-7; D is undetermined. The sequence was collected from a woman aged 25 to 45 in good health and CMV-seropositive. The sequenced sample consisted of PBMCs. This chain's CDR3 is CASSPNHEQYF. In DNA form, the CDR3 reads TGTGCCAGCAGCCCAAACCACGAGCAGTACTTC.